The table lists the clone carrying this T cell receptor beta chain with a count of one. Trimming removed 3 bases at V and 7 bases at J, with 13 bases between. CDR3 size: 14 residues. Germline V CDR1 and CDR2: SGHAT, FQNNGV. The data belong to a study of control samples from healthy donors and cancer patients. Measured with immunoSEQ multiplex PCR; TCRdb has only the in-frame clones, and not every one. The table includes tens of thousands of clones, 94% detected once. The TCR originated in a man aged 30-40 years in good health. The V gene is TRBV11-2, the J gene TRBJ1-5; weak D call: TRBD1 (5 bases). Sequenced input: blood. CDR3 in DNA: TGTGCCAGCAGCTTGAACCAGGGAAACCAGCCCCAGCATTTT. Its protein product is CASSLNQGNQPQHF.